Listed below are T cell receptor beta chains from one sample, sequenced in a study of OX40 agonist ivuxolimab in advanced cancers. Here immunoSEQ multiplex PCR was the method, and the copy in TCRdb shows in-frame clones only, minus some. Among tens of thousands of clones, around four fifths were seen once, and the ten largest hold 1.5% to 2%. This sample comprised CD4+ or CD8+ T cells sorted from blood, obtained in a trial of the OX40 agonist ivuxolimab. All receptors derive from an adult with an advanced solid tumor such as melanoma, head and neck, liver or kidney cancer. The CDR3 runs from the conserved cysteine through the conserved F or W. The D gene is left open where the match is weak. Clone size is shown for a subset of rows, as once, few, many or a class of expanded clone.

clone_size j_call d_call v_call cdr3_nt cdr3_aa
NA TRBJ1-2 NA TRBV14 TGTGCCAGCAGCCTACAACTGGAGCCCCTCGGAGGCTACACCTTC CASSLQLEPLGGYTF
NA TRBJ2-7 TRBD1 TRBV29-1 TGCAGCGTTGAAGATCGGGGACAGGGGAACATCTACGAGCAGTACTTC CSVEDRGQGNIYEQYF
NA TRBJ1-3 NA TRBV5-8 TGTGCCAGCAGCTTGAGGGACAACTCTGGAAACACCATATATTTT CASSLRDNSGNTIYF
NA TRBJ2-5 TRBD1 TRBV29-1 TGCAGCGTTCAACCGGGACAGGGGTTCGGGGAGACCCAGTACTTC CSVQPGQGFGETQYF
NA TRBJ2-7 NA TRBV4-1 TGCGCCAGCAGCCCCGAGGGCCGGGAATCCGCCTACGAGCAGTACTTC CASSPEGRESAYEQYF
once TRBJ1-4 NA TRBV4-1 TGCGCCAGCAGCCAGTCCTTAACGGCTAATGAAAAACTGTTTTTT CASSQSLTANEKLFF
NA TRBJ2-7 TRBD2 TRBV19 TGTGCCAGTAGTGGACTAGCGGGGGACTACGAGCAGTACTTC CASSGLAGDYEQYF
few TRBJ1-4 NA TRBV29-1 TGCAGCGGACGACCCACAGCCAGTGAAAAACTGTTTTTT CSGRPTASEKLFF
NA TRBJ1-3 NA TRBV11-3 TGTGCCAGCAGCTTAGCGGGGACGGCTGGGGACACCATATATTTT CASSLAGTAGDTIYF
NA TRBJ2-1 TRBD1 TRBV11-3 TGTGCCAGCAGCCATACAGGGGGGAGTTCTAGAAATGAGCAGTTCTTC CASSHTGGSSRNEQFF
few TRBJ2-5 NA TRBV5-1 TGCGCCAGCAGCTCCTCTGGTGGGGTTGGGGAGACCCAGTACTTC CASSSSGGVGETQYF
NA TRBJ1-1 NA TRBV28 TGTGCCAGCGGCCAGAGGGGAACTGAAGCTTTCTTT CASGQRGTEAFF
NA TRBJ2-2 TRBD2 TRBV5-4 TGTGCCAGCAGCTATCCCGTAGCGGGAGACACCGGGGAGCTGTTTTTT CASSYPVAGDTGELFF